This is a list of T cell receptor beta chains from one sample in a study of low-dose radiotherapy and immunotherapy resistance in tumors. Using its own MiXCR run on the reads, TCRdb lists one record per CDR3 protein. This table holds roughly 46,000 distinct CDR3 sequences, 12% found once. Sequenced material: PBMCs, taken before treatment. These receptors all stem from a female donor with ovarian cancer. The CDR3 runs from the conserved cysteine through the conserved F or W. D genes are given only for firm matches. Only part of the rows carry a size: once, few, many, or a class if the clone is expanded.

d_call	clone_size	v_call	cdr3_length	j_call	cdr3_aa	cdr3_nt
-	many	TRBV5-1	11	TRBJ2-7	CASSDAYEQYF	TGCGCCAGCAGTGACGCCTACGAGCAGTACTTC
TRBD2	many	TRBV5-4	16	TRBJ2-1	CASSFSGGSSYNEQFF	TGTGCCAGCAGCTTTTCTGGCGGGAGTTCCTACAATGAGCAGTTCTTC
TRBD1	many	TRBV20-1	14	TRBJ2-7	CSAKRTGIPYEQYF	TGCAGTGCTAAACGGACAGGTATTCCCTACGAGCAGTACTTC
TRBD2	-	TRBV5-1	16	TRBJ2-3	CASSLTSGALTDTQYF	TGCGCCAGCAGCCTGACTAGCGGGGCCCTCACAGATACGCAGTATTTT
-	many	TRBV5-1	13	TRBJ1-1	CASSVTVDTEAFF	TGCGCCAGCAGCGTGACAGTAGACACTGAAGCTTTCTTT
TRBD2	many	TRBV30	15	TRBJ2-1	CAWSITSGGPNEQFF	TGTGCCTGGAGTATAACAAGCGGGGGACCCAATGAGCAGTTCTTC
TRBD1	many	TRBV7-2	17	TRBJ2-6	CASSAQGQGAGANVLTF	TGTGCCAGCAGCGCCCAGGGACAGGGGGCTGGGGCCAACGTCCTGACTTTC
-	-	TRBV19	13	TRBJ1-6	CASSIPGSSPLHF	TGTGCCAGTAGTATCCCGGGGAGTTCACCCCTCCACTTT
-	-	TRBV5-4	15	TRBJ2-1	CASSDGHPEYNEQFF	TGTGCCAGCAGCGACGGACACCCCGAGTACAATGAGCAGTTCTTC
-	many	TRBV6-5	13	TRBJ2-3	CAGHGSAADTQYF	TGTGCCGGTCACGGGAGTGCTGCAGATACGCAGTATTTT
-	many	TRBV12-3/TRBV12-4	13	TRBJ1-3	CASSLDSGNTIYF	TGTGCCAGCAGTTTGGACTCTGGAAACACCATATATTTT
-	few	TRBV18	13	TRBJ2-5	CASSPGTQETQYF	TGTGCCAGCTCACCCGGGACCCAAGAGACCCAGTACTTC
TRBD2	many	TRBV6-1	16	TRBJ2-1	CASKSGTSGRANEQFF	TGTGCCAGCAAATCCGGGACTAGCGGGAGGGCCAATGAGCAGTTCTTC
TRBD2	-	TRBV5-1	16	TRBJ2-2	CASSLTGGENTGELFF	TGCGCCAGCAGCCTCACCGGGGGGGAGAACACCGGGGAGCTGTTTTTT
-	many	TRBV12-3/TRBV12-4	11	TRBJ2-1	CASSAPYEQFF	TGTGCCAGCAGTGCGCCCTATGAGCAGTTCTTC
-	many	TRBV5-1	17	TRBJ2-5	CASSHPRRQLNQETQYF	TGCGCCAGCAGCCACCCCCGGCGACAGCTAAACCAAGAGACCCAGTACTTC
-	-	TRBV6-1	15	TRBJ2-5	CASSYRGGPVETQYF	TGTGCCAGCAGTTACCGCGGCGGGCCAGTGGAGACCCAGTACTTC
-	-	TRBV6-1	18	TRBJ2-6	CASWVNRDWGSGANVLTF	TGTGCAAGTTGGGTCAACAGGGATTGGGGCTCTGGGGCCAACGTCCTGACTTTC
TRBD2	many	TRBV5-1	16	TRBJ2-2	CASSAGGPKNTGELFF	TGCGCCAGCAGCGCGGGGGGGCCAAAGAACACCGGGGAGCTGTTTTTT
-	medium-sized	TRBV5-4	13	TRBJ2-6	CASSPGRANVLTF	TGTGCCAGCAGCCCAGGAAGGGCCAACGTCCTGACTTTC